This T cell receptor (beta chain) comes out of a study of OX40 agonist ivuxolimab in advanced cancers. Libraries were prepared by immunoSEQ multiplex PCR; TCRdb keeps only in-frame clonotypes and omits some of them. The sample lists 15,000 to 25,000 clones; about three quarters were seen once. The CDR3 is 14 amino acids. V was pared by 4 bases and J by 1 base, with 0 bases of the junction left unmatched. Per the germline V gene, CDR1 is MNHNY and CDR2 is SVGAGI (reference sequence). The origin of this receptor is an adult with an advanced solid tumor such as melanoma, head and neck, liver or kidney cancer. The material was CD4+ or CD8+ T cells sorted from blood, obtained in a trial of the OX40 agonist ivuxolimab. The chain links TRBV6-6 to TRBJ1-1, with TRBD1 matching 10 bases. The CDR3 DNA sequence: TGTGCCAGCAGTTGGGACAGGGGGAACACTGAAGCTTTCTTT. Its protein is CASSWDRGNTEAFF.